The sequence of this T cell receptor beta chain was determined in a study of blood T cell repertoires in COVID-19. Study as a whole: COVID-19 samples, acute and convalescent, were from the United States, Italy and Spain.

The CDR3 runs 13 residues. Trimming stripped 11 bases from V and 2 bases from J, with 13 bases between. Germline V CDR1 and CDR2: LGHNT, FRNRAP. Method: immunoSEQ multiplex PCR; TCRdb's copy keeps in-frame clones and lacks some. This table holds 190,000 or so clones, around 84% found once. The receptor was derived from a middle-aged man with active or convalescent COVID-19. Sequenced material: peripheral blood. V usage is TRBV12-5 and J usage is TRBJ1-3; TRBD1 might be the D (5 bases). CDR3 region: CASLWGAGNTIYF. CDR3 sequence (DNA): TGTGCTTCTCTTTGGGGGGCTGGAAACACCATATATTTT.